These 17 T cell receptor beta chains came from one sample sequenced in a study of shared clonotypes between healthy human individuals. Sequenced by immunoSEQ multiplex PCR; TCRdb stores in-frame clones only, minus some. Of about 560,000 clones in the sample, roughly four fifths are singletons; the top ten hold about 12%. The sequenced sample was PBMCs. The receptors were gathered from a woman in her 40s in good health. Some clones in this sample may be carry-over from other donors' samples.

The chain recombines TRBV7-2 with TRBJ1-3; tentatively, D is TRBD1 (6 bases). The CDR3 extends over 15 amino acids. V gave up 1 base and J gave up 2 bases, with 9 bases separating them. From germline, CDR1 is SGHTA and CDR2 FQGNSA. CDR3 loop: CASSLGGGAGNTIYF. The CDR3 region has the DNA TGTGCCAGCAGCTTAGGCGGGGGCGCTGGAAACACCATATATTTT. The variable domain in full, completed from reference TRBV7-2 and TRBJ1-3, reads GAGVSQSPSNKVTEKGKDVELRCDPISGHTALYWYRQSLGQGLEFLIYFQGNSAPDKSGLPSDRFSAERTGGSVSTLTIQRTQQEDSAVYLCASSLGGGAGNTIYFGEGSWLTVV.

The chain employs TRBV6-5 and TRBJ1-1; TRBD1 matches 8 bases. After removal of 6 bases from V and 1 base from J, the junction contained 4 bases not matched to a gene. CDR3 length: 14 amino acids. Germline V gives CDR1 MNHEY, CDR2 SVGAGI. The chain's CDR3 is CASSPGQANTEAFF. The CDR3 coding sequence is TGTGCCAGCAGCCCGGGACAGGCGAACACTGAAGCTTTCTTT.

On this clone itself: The identical CDR3 is also encoded by other nucleotide sequences in the sample. The chain recombines TRBV18 with TRBJ2-1; the D is unclear. Germline values: CDR1 KGHSH, CDR2 LQKENI. This CDR3 has 14 residues. V was pared by 3 bases and J by 1 base, with 7 bases between. The CDR3 spells CASSPTRSYNEQFF. The CDR3 DNA reads as TGTGCCAGCTCACCCACAAGATCCTACAATGAGCAGTTCTTC.

This clone was seen ten or more times. The chain carries TRBV7-3 and TRBJ1-1; D is ambiguous. Trimming shortened V by 4 bases and J by 0 bases, and 6 bases separated the two germline ends. The length of the CDR3 is 13 residues. Germline lookup yields CDR1 SGHTA and CDR2 FQGTGA. DNA for the CDR3: TGTGCCAGCAGCTCCAATATGAACACTGAAGCTTTCTTT. This sequence encodes CASSSNMNTEAFF.

Concerning this clone: With only one base between it and a far larger clone, this is likely a read error. This chain links TRBV30 with TRBJ2-2, with D maybe TRBD2 (5 bases). The germline V gene has CDR1 GTSNPN and CDR2 SVGIG (reference sequence). CDR3 length: 14 residues. CDR3 bases: TGTACCTGGAGTTCAGGACTGGAGGCCGGGGAGCTGTTTTTT. Translating gives CTWSSGLEAGELFF.

This clone was seen a single time. The rearrangement joins TRBV19 to TRBJ1-5; TRBD1 agrees at 8 bases. The CDR3 is 15 residues long. The germline gives CDR1 LNHDA, CDR2 SQIVND (reference sequence). Unmatched junction bases numbered 6, after V lost 3 bases and J lost 5 bases. CDR3 bases: TGTGCCAGTAGTATGGCACAGGGGGGAGATCAGCCCCAGCATTTT. It yields the protein CASSMAQGGDQPQHF.

V is TRBV5-1 and J is TRBJ2-1, with D hard to call. The CDR3 extends over 13 amino acids. The germline V and J ends were trimmed by 3 bases and 7 bases, with 11 bases remaining between them. The V gene's germline CDR1 is SGHRS and CDR2 YFSETQ. This chain's CDR3 is CASSSDGQNEQFF. For the CDR3, the DNA is TGCGCCAGCAGCTCTGATGGGCAGAATGAGCAGTTCTTC.

Regarding this clone: The junction does not match germline at one end; this may be a read error. This chain uses TRBV7-7 with TRBJ2-2; D may be TRBD2 (5 bases). CDR1 and CDR2 (germline): SSHAT, FNYEAQ (reference sequence). The CDR3 loop spans 14 amino acids. The CDR3 sequence: CASSLELVTGELFF. The DNA for the CDR3 is TGTGCTAGCAGCTTAGAACTAGTCACCGGGGAGCTGTTTTTT.

The chain is built from TRBV19 and TRBJ2-7; the match to TRBD1 covers 9 bases. In germline, CDR1 is LNHDA, CDR2 SQIVND (reference sequence). Germline trimming cut 1 base from V and 2 bases from J; bases unmatched to any gene: 6. The CDR3 contains 16 residues. The CDR3 protein is CASSIVGGTGPYEQYF. The CDR3 DNA reads TGTGCCAGTAGTATAGTAGGAGGGACAGGGCCCTACGAGCAGTACTTC.

This clone was seen only once. The rearrangement joins TRBV7-2 to TRBJ2-1; TRBD1 matches 7 bases. Per germline, CDR1 SGHTA and CDR2 FQGNSA. The CDR3 is 17 amino acids. J was trimmed by 8 bases and V by 1 base; bases with no gene match: 14. The CDR3 sequence: CASSLVGTAFFTHEQFF. The CDR3, as DNA: TGTGCCAGCAGCTTAGTGGGGACAGCTTTCTTCACACATGAGCAGTTCTTC.

The chain links TRBV5-6 to TRBJ2-1; maybe TRBD2 (6 bases). The V end was cut by 5 bases, the J end by 9 bases, with 15 bases between. This CDR3 spans 13 amino acids. Germline V gene lookup returns CDR1 SGHDT and CDR2 YYEEEE. CDR3 sequence (DNA): TGTGCCAGCAGTGGAGGGCCTTTTGGTGAGCAGTTCTTC. It specifies CASSGGPFGEQFF.

This clone was counted ten times or more. The CDR3 DNA reads TGTGCCAGCAGCCAAGAAGTAGCGGGATCCTACAATGAGCAGTTCTTC. Its translation: CASSQEVAGSYNEQFF. This chain links TRBV4-2 with TRBJ2-1; 8 nucleotides match TRBD2. V lost 0 bases and J lost 1; bases outside the gene matches: 2. Germline lookup yields CDR1 LGHNA and CDR2 YNFKEQ. The CDR3 consists of 16 residues.

As regards this clone: A far bigger clonotype differs at one base, so this is likely a read error. The gene calls are TRBV2 and TRBJ1-5; tentative D call: TRBD1 (6 bases). The CDR3 is 15 amino acids. Germline CDR1 SNHLY, CDR2 FYNNEI. Here the CDR3 reads CAGSEGGFSNQPQHF. The DNA of the CDR3 is TGTGCCGGCAGTGAAGGGGGATTTAGCAATCAGCCCCAGCATTTT.

J is TRBJ2-4 and V is TRBV6-4; D not resolved. CDR3 length: 13 residues. The ends were cut back, 4 bases at V and 0 bases at J, with 4 bases in the middle. Germline lookup yields CDR1 MRHNA and CDR2 SNTAGT. CDR3 sequence (DNA): TGTGCCAGCAGTGTCAGAGCCAAAAACATTCAGTACTTC. This sequence encodes CASSVRAKNIQYF.

The V call is TRBV11-2, the J call TRBJ1-3; 7 nucleotides agree with TRBD1. After removal of 5 bases from V and 0 bases from J, the junction contained 7 bases not matched to a gene. This CDR3 comprises 16 residues. Germline loops: CDR1 SGHAT, CDR2 FQNNGV. The CDR3 loop is CASSNPGQSSGNTIYF. Here the CDR3 DNA reads TGTGCCAGCAGCAACCCGGGACAGTCCTCTGGAAACACCATATATTTT.

This chain uses TRBV7-2 with TRBJ1-5; 12 bases agree with TRBD1. Germline V gene lookup returns CDR1 SGHTA and CDR2 FQGNSA. CDR3 size: 16 residues. Germline trimming cut 1 base from V and 6 bases from J; bases unmatched to any gene: 4. The CDR3 sequence: CASSLVGTGGFQPQHF. CDR3 coding DNA: TGTGCCAGCAGCTTAGTGGGGACAGGGGGCTTTCAGCCCCAGCATTTT.

V usage is TRBV2 and J usage is TRBJ2-1; 9 bases are a match to TRBD1. J lost 7 bases, V lost 8 bases, and 12 bases had no gene match. The CDR3 extends over 15 amino acids. Germline loops: CDR1 SNHLY, CDR2 FYNNEI. CDR3 amino acids: CASHPDRGLGNEQFF. The CDR3, as DNA: TGTGCCAGCCACCCGGACAGGGGCTTGGGGAATGAGCAGTTCTTC.